This record looks at one T cell receptor (beta chain) sequence and its context. Measured with immunoSEQ multiplex PCR; TCRdb has only the in-frame clones, and not every one. The table includes about 91,000 clones, almost 85% detected once. J gave up 5 bases and V 1 base, and 5 bases lay outside the gene matches. CDR3 length: 16 amino acids. Germline-derived CDR1 and CDR2 are SGHRS and YFSETQ. The data originate from a study of blood T cell repertoires in COVID-19. Study summary: The analysed material was cDNA or gDNA that came from T cells, B-cell-depleted T cells, or PBMCs.

The chain carries TRBV5-1 and TRBJ2-5; TRBD2 matches at 13 bases. Input material: peripheral blood. This receptor was taken from a man aged 45-65 years with active or convalescent COVID-19. The CDR3 sequence: CASSLTSGGAGETQYF. CDR3 DNA sequence: TGCGCCAGCAGCTTGACTAGCGGGGGGGCCGGGGAGACCCAGTACTTC.